This paragraph reports one TCR beta chain. As yet, its antigen is unknown. CDR1 and CDR2 from the germline V gene are SGHTA and FQGTGA. V was pared by 0 bases and J by 0 bases, with 10 bases between. The CDR3 totals 16 residues. Each donor was a Caucasian adult residing in Nashville, Tennessee. These data come from a study of shared clonotypes between healthy human individuals. Study conclusions and caveats: The sampled material consisted only of blood, and tissue repertoires are likely to differ.

Unsorted PBMC DNA was sequenced on ten immunoSEQ deep assay plates. Original processing notes: ImmunoSEQ output lacked quality scores and full-length reads, limiting matched filtering. Produced via immunoSEQ multiplex PCR; TCRdb's table is partial and in-frame only. V and J calls plus clone size are reproduced from that table; the DNA served to infer D and trimming. The profile covers approximately 480,000 clones, with around 79% appearing a single time and around 13% taken by the ten largest. Sequencing used PBMCs. The receptor was derived from a woman aged 40 to 50 in good health. Some clones in this sample may be carry-over from other donors' samples. The V call is TRBV7-3, the J call TRBJ2-3; tentative D call: TRBD1 (6 bases). In DNA, the CDR3 is TGTGCCAGCAGCTTAACGGGGGCCTCTAGCACAGATACGCAGTATTTT. Translating gives CASSLTGASSTDTQYF.